These 30 T cell receptor beta chains came from one sample sequenced in a study of CD8+ T cells in alopecia areata. In each case, RNA was isolated and then reverse transcribed into cDNA as the sequencing template. Here immunoSEQ multiplex PCR was the method, and the copy in TCRdb shows in-frame clones only, minus some. This table has hundreds of thousands of clones, 65% to 70% appearing once. The material sequenced was CD4+ T cells sorted from blood, taken at week 0. The receptors were gathered from a human donor with alopecia areata.

This sequence joins TRBV10-3 and TRBJ2-7, with TRBD1 matching over 11 bases. Germline CDR1 and CDR2: ENHRY and SYGVKD. The CDR3 sequence is 16 residues long. The J segment lost 4 bases and the V segment lost 4 bases, leaving 9 bases of the junction unmatched. The chain's CDR3 is CAISAGAGQGEYEQYF. The CDR3 DNA sequence: TGTGCCATCAGTGCGGGCGCGGGACAGGGGGAGTACGAGCAGTACTTC.

The chain recombines TRBV29-1 with TRBJ2-1; no firm D call. Germline V gene data show CDR1 as SQVTM and CDR2 as ANQGSEA. V shed 7 bases and J shed 9 bases, with 10 bases lying between them. The CDR3 length is 10 residues. Here the CDR3 DNA reads TGCAGCGCCCTCGAAGGTGAGCAGTTCTTC. Its protein product is CSALEGEQFF.

With regard to this clone: The sample has other DNA sequences that encode this CDR3 too. V usage is TRBV5-1 and J usage is TRBJ2-7; 8 bases are a match to TRBD1. The trim removed 4 bases at V and 6 bases at J, leaving 6 bases unmatched. Germline lookup yields CDR1 SGHRS and CDR2 YFSETQ. This CDR3 is built from 13 residues. The CDR3: CASSLGQGGEQYF. The DNA for the CDR3 is TGCGCCAGCAGCCTCGGACAGGGTGGCGAGCAGTACTTC.

The V gene is TRBV29-1, the J gene TRBJ1-1; possible D gene TRBD1, 5 bases. The V end was cut by 4 bases, the J end by 5 bases, with 20 bases between. The CDR3 length is 15 residues. Germline V gives CDR1 SQVTM, CDR2 ANQGSEA. CDR3 residues: CSVAGRLDRGTEAFF. DNA of the CDR3: TGCAGCGTTGCGGGACGATTGGACCGGGGGACTGAAGCTTTCTTT.

The chain recombines TRBV29-1 with TRBJ2-1, with 9 nucleotides matching TRBD1. The CDR3 runs 17 residues. CDR1 and CDR2 from the germline V gene are SQVTM and ANQGSEA. Germline trimming cut 4 bases from V and 2 bases from J; bases unmatched to any gene: 12. For the CDR3, the DNA is TGCAGCGTTGGGTCCGTACAGGGGGCCAAGGCCTACAATGAGCAGTTCTTC. It yields the protein CSVGSVQGAKAYNEQFF.

This clone was counted only a few times. J is TRBJ1-2 and V is TRBV9, with a weak D call TRBD1 (5 bases). Looked up from germline, CDR1 is SGDLS and CDR2 is YYNGEE. The CDR3 is 15 amino acids. V was cut by 4 bases and J by 4 bases, with 17 bases left in between. The CDR3 DNA follows: TGTGCCAGCAGCCCCCCCGGAGGGGCCGCCTATGGCTACACCTTC. Translating gives CASSPPGGAAYGYTF.

The chain carries TRBV6-5 and TRBJ2-7, with 10 bases fitting TRBD1. CDR3 length equals 15 residues. The V segment lost 6 bases and the J segment 3 bases; nucleotides outside the gene matches: 8. Germline CDR1 and CDR2: MNHEY and SVGAGI. In DNA form, the CDR3 reads TGTGCCAGCAGCTTAAGAGGACAGGGGGACTACGAGCAGTACTTC. It yields the protein CASSLRGQGDYEQYF.

This clone was recorded many times. Here the CDR3 DNA reads TGTGCCAGCAGCGTTAGACAGGGTTTAGGGACCACAGATACGCAGTATTTT. It is translated as CASSVRQGLGTTDTQYF. This sequence joins TRBV9 and TRBJ2-3; 7 bases line up with TRBD1. Per the germline V gene, CDR1 is SGDLS and CDR2 is YYNGEE. V trimming: 2 bases; J trimming: 2 bases; junction bases outside the gene matches: 11. This CDR3 has 17 residues.

This chain links TRBV4-1 with TRBJ2-5; TRBD2 aligns across 11 bases. The CDR3 length is 17 residues. V gave up 1 base and J gave up 4 bases; unmatched junction bases: 8. Per germline, CDR1 MGHRA and CDR2 YSYEKL. The CDR3 loop is CASSQAPSGGSLETQYF. The CDR3 DNA reads as TGCGCCAGCAGCCAAGCCCCTAGCGGGGGGTCTCTAGAGACCCAGTACTTC.

This clone was seen a handful of times. The rearrangement links TRBV5-1 to TRBJ1-1, with D perhaps TRBD1 (6 bases). Trimming took off 3 bases at V and 1 base at J, with 25 bases between the two ends. Looked up from germline, CDR1 is SGHRS and CDR2 is YFSETQ. The CDR3 consists of 19 residues. This CDR3 is CASSYSGFNRDGPNTEAFF. The CDR3 DNA sequence: TGCGCCAGCAGCTATTCGGGTTTCAACAGGGATGGCCCGAACACTGAAGCTTTCTTT.

The chain is built from TRBV5-1 and TRBJ2-3; no firm D call. This CDR3 has 14 amino acids. Germline CDR1 reads SGHRS; CDR2 reads YFSETQ. Trimming took off 2 bases at V and 2 bases at J, with 9 bases between the two ends. This CDR3 reads CASSFGPNTDTQYF. DNA for the CDR3: TGCGCCAGCAGCTTCGGACCGAACACAGATACGCAGTATTTT.

This clone was seen more than once but under ten times. The J gene is TRBJ2-5, the V gene TRBV29-1; 7 nucleotides match TRBD2. Trimming at V came to 6 bases and at J to 1 base, leaving 2 bases not matched to a gene. The CDR3 has 12 amino acids. Germline V CDR1 and CDR2: SQVTM, ANQGSEA. The CDR3 here is CSVGTTQETQYF. The CDR3 DNA reads TGCAGCGTCGGGACTACCCAAGAGACCCAGTACTTC.

This rearrangement joins TRBV10-3 to TRBJ2-2; D not resolved. The CDR3 is 13 residues long. The V gene's germline CDR1 is ENHRY and CDR2 SYGVKD. V lost 3 bases to trimming and J lost 1 base, with 3 bases between them. Written as DNA, the CDR3 is TGTGCCATCAGTGATAAGAACACCGGGGAGCTGTTTTTT. This sequence encodes CAISDKNTGELFF.

The DNA for the CDR3 is TGTGCCAGCAGCTTAGCCTGGGGACAGGACAATGAGCAGTTCTTC. This gives the protein CASSLAWGQDNEQFF. The rearrangement links TRBV11-1 to TRBJ2-1; TRBD1 aligns across 8 bases. Per germline, CDR1 SGHAT and CDR2 FQDESV (reference sequence). V lost 0 bases, J lost 5 bases, and 3 bases stayed unmatched. This CDR3 region has 15 residues.

The V and J genes are TRBV7-2 and TRBJ2-3, with a tentative D call TRBD1 (6 bases). This CDR3 has 15 residues. In germline, CDR1 is SGHTA, CDR2 FQGNSA. V lost 1 base and J 3 bases, leaving 11 bases between the germline ends. The CDR3 reads CASSLGGQRTDTQYF. The CDR3, as DNA: TGTGCCAGCAGCTTAGGAGGACAGAGAACAGATACGCAGTATTTT.

The chain is built from TRBV29-1 and TRBJ2-1; 9 bases fit TRBD1. The trim removed 6 bases at V and 7 bases at J, leaving 10 bases unmatched. Germline V lookup: CDR1 SQVTM, CDR2 ANQGSEA. The CDR3 contains 14 residues. The CDR3 region is CSVQDRGFKNEQFF. Written as DNA, the CDR3 is TGCAGCGTGCAGGACAGGGGATTTAAGAATGAGCAGTTCTTC.

The chain employs TRBV11-2 and TRBJ2-4; D gene ambiguous. The CDR3 is 14 residues long. In germline, CDR1 is SGHAT, CDR2 FQNNGV. V was trimmed by 8 bases and J by 1 base, leaving 12 bases between them. Here the CDR3 DNA reads TGTGCCAGCCCACCCCTTTCGGCCAAAAACATTCAGTACTTC. Translation gives CASPPLSAKNIQYF.

The rearrangement joins TRBV7-9 to TRBJ2-5; D call uncertain. The CDR3 consists of 13 residues. Trimming pared 1 base from V and 5 bases from J, leaving 8 bases between. Germline CDR1 SEHNR, CDR2 FQNEAQ (reference sequence). CDR3 sequence: CASSLDRLETQYF. The CDR3, as DNA: TGTGCCAGCAGCTTAGACCGGCTTGAGACCCAGTACTTC.

The V call is TRBV29-1, the J call TRBJ2-5; D is unclear. V was cut by 7 bases and J by 4 bases, with 13 bases left in between. Germline CDR1 is SQVTM and CDR2 is ANQGSEA. This CDR3 is 12 amino acids long. CDR3 protein: CSAQSGSETQYF. CDR3 nucleotide sequence: TGCAGCGCCCAATCGGGTTCAGAGACCCAGTACTTC.

The chain uses TRBV6-5 and TRBJ2-5, with TRBD1 matching over 7 bases. Trimming cost V 6 bases and J 1 base; bases outside gene matches: 5. This CDR3 region has 14 residues. Germline V gene data show CDR1 as MNHEY and CDR2 as SVGAGI. CDR3 residues: CASSPGGPQETQYF. The CDR3 region has the DNA TGTGCCAGCAGCCCAGGGGGACCCCAAGAGACCCAGTACTTC.

CDR3 amino acids: CASSPRGTDTQYF. In nucleotides, the CDR3 is TGTGCCAGCAGCCCCCGGGGCACAGATACGCAGTATTTT. The genes are TRBV7-9 and TRBJ2-3; D uncertain. V shed 5 bases and J shed 1 base, with 7 bases lying between them. The germline gives CDR1 SEHNR, CDR2 FQNEAQ (reference sequence). The CDR3 runs 13 residues.

CDR3 sequence: CAWSGGVQETQYF. The CDR3 coding sequence is TGTGCCTGGAGCGGGGGGGTCCAAGAGACCCAGTACTTC. The chain has TRBV30 and TRBJ2-5; 8 bases map to TRBD2. The CDR3 is 13 residues long. Germline V gene sequence: CDR1 GTSNPN, CDR2 SVGIG (reference sequence). V was pared by 3 bases and J by 1 base, with 1 base of the junction left unmatched.

The J gene is TRBJ2-5, the V gene TRBV25-1; weak D call: TRBD1 (5 bases). Per the germline V gene, CDR1 is MGHDK and CDR2 is SYGVNS. The V end lost 6 bases, the J end lost 5 bases, and 22 bases lay between the germline ends. The CDR3 extends over 16 amino acids. For the CDR3, the DNA is TGTGCCAGCAGCGCAGGACACCCGGTCCGGTTGGAGACCCAGTACTTC. Translated, it gives CASSAGHPVRLETQYF.

This clone was recorded a few times. The V gene is TRBV5-1, the J gene TRBJ2-2, with 7 bases fitting TRBD2. The trim removed 3 bases at V and 5 bases at J, leaving 7 bases unmatched. CDR1 and CDR2 from the germline V gene are SGHRS and YFSETQ. The CDR3 is 15 amino acids. The CDR3 region is CASSSGGSRTGELFF. DNA of the CDR3: TGCGCCAGCAGCTCCGGCGGGAGTAGAACCGGGGAGCTGTTTTTT. The variable domain in full, with the rest retrieved from reference TRBV5-1 and TRBJ2-2, is KAGVTQTPRYLIKTRGQQVTLSCSPISGHRSVSWYQQTPGQGLQFLFEYFSETQRNKGNFPGRFSGRQFSNSRSEMNVSTLELGDSALYLCASSSGGSRTGELFFGEGSRLTVL.

J is TRBJ2-7 and V is TRBV30; tentatively, D is TRBD1 (6 bases). Trimming left V 4 bases short and J 0 bases short, with 22 bases between. Germline-derived CDR1 and CDR2 are GTSNPN and SVGIG (reference sequence). This CDR3 has 17 residues. The CDR3 region is CAWNVGLGDTDSYEQYF. The DNA for the CDR3 is TGTGCCTGGAACGTCGGGTTGGGGGACACCGACTCCTACGAGCAGTACTTC.

A few counts support this clone. This chain connects TRBV6-6 to TRBJ2-5; D gene ambiguous. The V gene's germline CDR1 is MNHNY and CDR2 SVGAGI (reference sequence). The CDR3 totals 13 residues. Trimming removed 0 bases from V and 4 bases from J, with 6 bases in between. CDR3 DNA sequence: TGTGCCAGCAGTTACTCTAAGGGAGAGACCCAGTACTTC. This translates into CASSYSKGETQYF.

The chain's CDR3 is CASSPMTKHSYNEQFF. The CDR3 DNA reads as TGTGCCAGCAGCCCGATGACAAAACACTCCTACAATGAGCAGTTCTTC. The V and J genes are TRBV5-4 and TRBJ2-1; D call uncertain. The CDR3 has 16 residues. Trimming stripped 4 bases from V and 0 bases from J, with 14 bases between. The germline CDR1 and CDR2 sequences are SGHNT and YYREEE (reference sequence).

This chain uses TRBV29-1 with TRBJ2-5; D is unclear. Deletions cut 2 bases from V and 0 bases from J, with 4 bases between. From germline, CDR1 is SQVTM and CDR2 ANQGSEA. The CDR3 runs 12 residues. In DNA, the CDR3 is TGCAGCGTTGAAAAACACCAAGAGACCCAGTACTTC. It codes for CSVEKHQETQYF.

The V and J genes are TRBV5-1 and TRBJ2-1; D not certain. Trimming shortened V by 1 base and J by 6 bases, and 14 bases separated the two germline ends. Germline assignment: CDR1 SGHRS and CDR2 YFSETQ. This CDR3 contains 15 residues. As DNA, the CDR3 is TGCGCCAGCAGCTTGTATCCCGTCCTGGGCAATGAGCAGTTCTTC. This sequence encodes CASSLYPVLGNEQFF.

This clone has just a few counts. This chain links TRBV30 with TRBJ2-1, with D perhaps TRBD2 (6 bases). Germline lookup yields CDR1 GTSNPN and CDR2 SVGIG (reference sequence). The V gene lost 0 bases and the J gene lost 9 bases, with 12 bases spanning the gap. The CDR3 loop spans 13 amino acids. The CDR3 DNA sequence: TGTGCCTGGAGTGTAAGGAGGGAAGGTGAGCAGTTCTTC. This sequence encodes CAWSVRREGEQFF. Full variable domain (outside the CDR3, taken from reference TRBV30 and TRBJ2-1): SQTIHQWPATLVQPVGSPLSLECTVEGTSNPNLYWYRQAAGRGLQLLFYSVGIGQISSEVPQNLSASRPQDRQFILSSKKLLLSDSGFYLCAWSVRREGEQFFGPGTRLTVL.